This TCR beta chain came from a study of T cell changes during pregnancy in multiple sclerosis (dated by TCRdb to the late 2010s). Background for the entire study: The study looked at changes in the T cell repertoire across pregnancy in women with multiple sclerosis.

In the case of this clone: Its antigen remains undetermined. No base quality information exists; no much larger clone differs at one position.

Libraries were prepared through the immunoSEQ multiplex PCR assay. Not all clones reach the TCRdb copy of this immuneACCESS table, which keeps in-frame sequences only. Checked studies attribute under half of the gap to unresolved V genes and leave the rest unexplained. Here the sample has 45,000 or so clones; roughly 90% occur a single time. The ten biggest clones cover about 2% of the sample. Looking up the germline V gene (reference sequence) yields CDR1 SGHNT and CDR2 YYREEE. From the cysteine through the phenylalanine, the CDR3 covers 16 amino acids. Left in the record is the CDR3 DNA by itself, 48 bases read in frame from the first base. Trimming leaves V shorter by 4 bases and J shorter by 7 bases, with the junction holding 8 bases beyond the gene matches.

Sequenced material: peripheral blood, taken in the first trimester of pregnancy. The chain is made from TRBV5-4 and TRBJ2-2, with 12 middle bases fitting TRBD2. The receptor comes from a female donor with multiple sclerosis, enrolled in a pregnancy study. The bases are TGTGCCAGCAGCGTCCTAGCGGGGGGGCAAAGCGGGGAGCTGTTTTTT. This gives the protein CASSVLAGGQSGELFF. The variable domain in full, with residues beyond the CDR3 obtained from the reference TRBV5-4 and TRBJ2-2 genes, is ETGVTQSPTHLIKTRGQQVTLRCSSQSGHNTVSWYQQALGQGPQFIFQYYREEENGRGNFPPRFSGLQFPNYSSELNVNALELDDSALYLCASSVLAGGQSGELFFGEGSRLTVL.